This note documents a single T cell receptor (beta chain) sequence. This clonotype has at least ten counts. Its antigen is still unknown. No base qualities exist here, and no much larger clone lies one base off it. Library preparation used multiplex PCR. Sequencing was carried out with an Illumina HiSeq 4000. CDR3 regions were amplified by Arm-PCR with iRepertoire HTBI primers to construct TCR beta libraries. PCR products were gel purified before sequencing. For the original study's pipeline: Gene usage analysis of CDR3 amino acid clonotypes relied on the 62 TRBV and about 15 TRBJ segments identified across samples. COPE and FqMerger were used to merge the filtered high-quality paired reads into contigs. Contigs were aligned with BLAST to IMGT TRBV, TRBD and TRBJ reference genes, and CDR3 was defined per IMGT. Clonotypes above 0.1% frequency were classified as highly expanded clones. Repertoire diversity was measured by Shannon entropy, and V-J evenness by the Gini coefficient. Clonotypes shared by more than one individual were considered public. The public reads were quality trimmed at Q25 with fastp and then assembled into clones with MiXCR by TCRdb, keeping productive beta chains. Rows with a matching CDR3 protein are joined into one entry that keeps the most common DNA and genes. The V and J calls, along with clone size, are taken from TCRdb and not from the paper's own processing. The sample contains about 620,000 distinct CDR3 sequences, roughly 15% of them found a single time. The biggest ten clones account for about 20% of the sample.

The time point label on this specimen signifies: newly diagnosed GD, antithyroid drugs for less than 3 months. For both TCR sequencing and RNA sequencing, RNA was extracted from PBMCs in TRIzol. Graves' disease was diagnosed according to American Thyroid Association guidelines. Recruitment of patients was carried out at an endocrinology department in Xi'an, China. Each patient gave approximately 9 milliliters of peripheral blood, collected in an EDTA anticoagulant tube. Ficoll Paque Plus density gradient separation was used to isolate PBMCs, and no additional T cell sorting was done. An Agilent 2100 Bioanalyzer and agarose gel were used to check RNA quality, and a NanoDrop 2000 was used to measure RNA concentration. The sample originates from a study of regulatory T cells in long-lasting Graves disease (dated by TCRdb to the early 2020s). Background on the whole study: In the newly diagnosed Graves' disease group, patients had been taking antithyroid drugs for less than 3 months. The study took place in China and was registered as a clinical trial. Peripheral blood TCR sequencing and RNA sequencing compared persistent Graves' disease patients with newly diagnosed Graves' disease patients. A total of around 35 samples were covered by TCR sequencing, comprising some 13 persistent and 20 newly diagnosed Graves' disease patients. The investigation overall reported the following: Persistent disease showed preferential use of TRBV28, TRBJ1-2 and TRBJ2-5, whereas newly diagnosed disease favored TRBV20-1 and TRBJ2-1. A larger number of public clonotypes was shared among persistent patients (over 2,500) than among newly diagnosed patients (approximately 1,000). Peripheral blood alone was examined, since thyroid tissue, which constituted the primary lesion, could not be accessed. Compared with newly diagnosed patients, persistent Graves' disease patients had lower TCR Shannon entropy and fewer highly expanded clones, which suggests clonal expansion. Only the TCR beta chain was sequenced and analyzed. The small sample size was acknowledged by the authors as a limitation that may reduce accuracy.

The germline V gene supplies CDR1 KGHDR and CDR2 SFDVKD. The germline V and J ends show losses of 7 bases and 13 bases respectively, and no gene match explains 16 bases of the junction. Counted from cysteine to phenylalanine, this CDR3 has 15 amino acids. Kept here is only the CDR3 DNA, which spans 45 bases and is read in frame from base 1. This sample was also put to use in a study of T cells in Graves' hyperthyroidism and ophthalmopathy. That second report states: Stable Graves' hyperthyroidism was defined as no progression to ophthalmopathy during 18 months of follow-up. The hyperthyroidism patients were between 18 and 65 years old and newly diagnosed, with a disease duration of less than 2 months. The study excluded patients with uncontrolled infections, other autoimmune diseases, pregnancy or lactation. Clinical symptoms, serum thyroxine and TRAb, thyroid ultrasound, and orbital computed tomography formed the basis for the diagnoses. For the first round of RT-PCR on the TCR CDR3, the HTBI primer set was used together with the Qiagen OneStep RT-PCR kit. Most expanded thyroid clonotypes (frequency above 0.001) were also detected in blood, a finding suggesting that blood repertoires may reflect thyroid immune responses. In cross-validation, a model built on a 13 V-J signature told ophthalmopathy apart from stable hyperthyroidism with 87.88% sensitivity and roughly 81% specificity, and in testing the same model reached 80%/75%. In validation, the model predicted progression to ophthalmopathy a median of approximately 6.3 months before onset, with over 55% sensitivity and about 75% specificity. To identify TCR V-J signatures that set the groups apart, the researchers used a discovery cohort of approximately 98 patients, made up of roughly 45 with Graves' ophthalmopathy and 57 with stable Graves' hyperthyroidism. Whether ophthalmopathy could be predicted prospectively was tested in an independent validation cohort made up of about 18 hyperthyroidism patients plus 17 patients who later progressed to ophthalmopathy. The approximately 100 discovery patients were randomly split 7:3 into training and test sets. Thyroid tissue and blood T-cell repertoires from about six Graves' hyperthyroidism patients were also compared in the study. After sampling, hyperthyroidism patients received methimazole starting at 30 mg daily, and ophthalmopathy patients received high-dose intravenous methylprednisolone. Libraries were constructed in a second round of multiplex PCR, after which size selection and purification were carried out. Paired-end sequencing of the libraries was performed with 100 bp reads on an Illumina HiSeq2000. SOAPnuke was used to process the raw data, with reads discarded if the reads contained adapters or uncalled bases, had a mean Phred below 15, or lacked an exact constant-primer or identifier match. COPE v1.2.5 was used to merge the high-quality paired reads, and each unique nucleotide sequence was defined as a clonotype. MiTCR v1.1 was used to align the clonotypes against IMGT TRBV, TRBD and TRBJ reference segments. Only V-J combinations with frequency above 0.0001, covering about 99% of repertoires, were analysed. The TCS score was defined as F50 (clonal expansion) divided by E x V (chaos), with BLOSUM62-based TCRdist calculated between CDR3 peptides within each V-J. Welch's t-statistics and random forest reduced 500 to 550 V-J features to some 14, which were used in a naive Bayes classifier (R e1071). Sample size was not statistically predetermined, and blinding of investigators to group allocation was not performed. The paper reports TCR Vbeta CDR3 sequencing of 135 peripheral blood samples: 43 ophthalmopathy, under 85 hyperthyroidism and around 17 progressor patients.

This TCR was recovered from a woman aged 30 to 39 with Graves disease. Donor details come from another sample of the same person, matched by shared clones. This specimen consisted of peripheral blood mononuclear cells (PBMCs), obtained at new diagnosis, from a patient treated with antithyroid drugs. The V gene is TRBV24-1 and the J gene is TRBJ2-1; 9 central nucleotides agree with TRBD2. The CDR3 protein is CATSPPGLATLAQFF. Read as DNA, the sequence is TGTGCCACCAGCCCGCCGGGACTAGCCACTCTGGCTCAGTTCTTC.